Detailed here is one T cell receptor (beta chain). The clone's antigen remains unknown. Base qualities were left out, and no much larger clone turns up one base away. CDR1 MGHRA and CDR2 YSYEKL are derived from the germline V gene. Trimming accounts for 3 bases at V and 8 bases at J, while the number of junction bases matched to no gene is 8. The CDR3 sequence holds 15 residues, the cysteine and phenylalanine included. Only CDR3 DNA is held: 45 bases, read in frame from base 1. The entry originates in a study (dated by TCRdb to 2016 to 2018). About the investigation overall: In people whose bodies naturally kept HIV infection under control, the researchers looked into where HIV persistence comes from.

Receptor amplification or capture employed 5' RACE. TCRdb names Illumina HiSeq 2000 as the instrument used. TCRdb reworked the public reads: Q25 trimming with fastp, MiXCR clone assembly, productive beta chains retained. Every distinct CDR3 protein forms one entry, paired with its most common genes and DNA. The table for this sample lists some 1,300 distinct CDR3 sequences; around 6.7% of them were counted only once. The ten largest clones capture 13% of the sample. The rearranged segments are TRBV4-1 and TRBJ2-1, and 9 bases in between align with TRBD1. The receptor's source is a male donor with HIV. The sample taken for sequencing was central memory T cells from blood PBMCs. This sample's cell subset or site label indicates: central memory CD4+ T cells. In nucleotide form, the sequence is TGCGCCAGCAGCCATTACAGGGGGCGCGGGGATGAGCAGTTCTTC. This is translated as CASSHYRGRGDEQFF.